The next 11 T cell receptor beta chains were all read from a single sample in a study of human T cells and chemical hapten exposure. Regarding time point: patch test 2, 6 weeks after DPC sensitization. Treatment defined: therapeutic diphenylcyclopropenone sensitization with weekly scalp DPC. TCRdb recomputed calls from the RACE reads with MiXCR, one row per CDR3 protein. This table holds around 99,000 distinct CDR3 sequences, 11% found once. Sequencing used whole blood, obtained in connection with sensitization to the hapten diphenylcyclopropenone (DPC). These receptors originate from a man aged 35 to 55 with alopecia areata. Some clones in this sample may be carry-over from other donors' samples.

This clonotype was seen more than once but under ten times. V usage is TRBV5-1 and J usage is TRBJ2-3; TRBD2 agrees at 8 bases. The CDR3 consists of 14 residues. The V gene's germline CDR1 is SGHRS and CDR2 YFSETQ. Germline trimming cut 7 bases from V and 3 bases from J; bases unmatched to any gene: 7. CDR3 region: CASREGRRTDTQYF. DNA for the CDR3: TGCGCCAGCCGGGAGGGACGTAGAACAGATACGCAGTATTTT.

This clonotype was picked up a small number of times. This chain uses TRBV29-1 with TRBJ1-2; possible D gene TRBD1, 6 bases. V lost 4 bases, J lost 1 base, and 22 bases lay in between. In germline, CDR1 is SQVTM, CDR2 ANQGSEA. The CDR3 has 17 amino acids. The CDR3 DNA follows: TGCAGCGTTGTCACAGGGAACCCAACTAGTTATAACTATGGCTACACCTTC. Protein: CSVVTGNPTSYNYGYTF.

CDR3 nucleotides: TGTGCCAGCAGCTTGGGGAATCAGCCCCAGCATTTT. Amino acids: CASSLGNQPQHF. This chain joins TRBV5-6 and TRBJ1-5; D remains unclear. With 0 bases removed from V and 4 bases from J, the gap between germline ends came to 2 bases. Germline CDR1 and CDR2: SGHDT and YYEEEE. CDR3 length equals 12 residues.

This clonotype was detected only a few times. The chain has TRBV29-1 and TRBJ1-5; D uncertain. Germline CDR1 reads SQVTM; CDR2 reads ANQGSEA. The V end lost 7 bases, the J end lost 3 bases, and 13 bases lay between the germline ends. The CDR3 contains 13 residues. The CDR3: CSGTDGYNQPQHF. The CDR3 nucleotides read TGCAGCGGGACGGACGGATACAATCAGCCCCAGCATTTT.

The chain joins TRBV27 to TRBJ2-3, with 9 bases aligning to TRBD1. CDR1 is MNHEY, CDR2 SMNVEV, per germline (reference sequence). This CDR3 is built from 15 residues. The ends lost 3 bases at V and 4 bases at J; junction bases unmatched: 5. In DNA, the CDR3 is TGTGCCAGCAGTTTCGGGGACAGGGTGCCAGATACGCAGTATTTT. It encodes CASSFGDRVPDTQYF.

The V call is TRBV20-1, the J call TRBJ2-7; no clear D. This CDR3 has 14 residues. Germline assignment: CDR1 DFQATT and CDR2 SNEGSKA (reference sequence). V was clipped by 1 base and J by 1 base, with 11 bases between them. The CDR3 DNA is TGCAGTGCTAGAGTTCGACCCGATTCCTACGAGCAGTACTTC. Translated, it gives CSARVRPDSYEQYF.

Ten or more counts support this clonotype. The rearrangement links TRBV6-2 or TRBV6-3 to TRBJ2-1, with D unresolved. This CDR3 comprises 13 residues. In germline, CDR1 is MNHEY, CDR2 SVGEGT. Trimming took off 6 bases at V and 2 bases at J, with 8 bases between the two ends. The CDR3 here is CASRPDTYNEQFF. CDR3 coding DNA: TGTGCCAGCAGGCCGGATACCTACAATGAGCAGTTCTTC.

The sample holds a few counts of this clonotype. One end of the junction does not line up with germline, which may come from a read error. The chain combines TRBV7-6 with TRBJ2-5, with 9 bases lining up with TRBD2. CDR3 size: 16 residues. The V gene's germline CDR1 is SGHVS and CDR2 FNYEAQ. The CDR3 sequence is CTSSPAGGSEQETQYF. DNA for the CDR3: TGTACCAGCAGCCCAGCGGGAGGAAGTGAACAAGAGACCCAGTACTTC.

This clonotype was observed a handful of times. The chain is built from TRBV19 and TRBJ2-3, with 13 bases lining up with TRBD2. Germline V lookup: CDR1 LNHDA, CDR2 SQIVND (reference sequence). CDR3 length: 16 amino acids. J lost 2 bases, V lost 8 bases, and 7 bases had no gene match. The CDR3 DNA follows: TGTGCCAGTTCGACTGGGACTAGCGGGATCACAGATACGCAGTATTTT. Translating it yields CASSTGTSGITDTQYF.

V gene TRBV11-2 combines with J gene TRBJ2-5, with D maybe TRBD2 (5 bases). V lost 2 bases, J lost 1 base, and 11 bases lay in between. Per germline, CDR1 SGHAT and CDR2 FQNNGV. The length of the CDR3 is 15 residues. The CDR3, as DNA: TGTGCCAGCAGCTTAATTACAAGCGGCCAAGAGACCCAGTACTTC. Translating gives CASSLITSGQETQYF.

The V and J genes are TRBV5-1 and TRBJ2-3, with D unresolved. This CDR3 spans 14 amino acids. Trimming shortened V by 2 bases and J by 4 bases, and 11 bases separated the two germline ends. Germline CDR1 SGHRS, CDR2 YFSETQ. For the CDR3, the DNA is TGCGCCAGCAGCTTCGAAACCTCCCCAGATACGCAGTATTTT. It yields the protein CASSFETSPDTQYF.